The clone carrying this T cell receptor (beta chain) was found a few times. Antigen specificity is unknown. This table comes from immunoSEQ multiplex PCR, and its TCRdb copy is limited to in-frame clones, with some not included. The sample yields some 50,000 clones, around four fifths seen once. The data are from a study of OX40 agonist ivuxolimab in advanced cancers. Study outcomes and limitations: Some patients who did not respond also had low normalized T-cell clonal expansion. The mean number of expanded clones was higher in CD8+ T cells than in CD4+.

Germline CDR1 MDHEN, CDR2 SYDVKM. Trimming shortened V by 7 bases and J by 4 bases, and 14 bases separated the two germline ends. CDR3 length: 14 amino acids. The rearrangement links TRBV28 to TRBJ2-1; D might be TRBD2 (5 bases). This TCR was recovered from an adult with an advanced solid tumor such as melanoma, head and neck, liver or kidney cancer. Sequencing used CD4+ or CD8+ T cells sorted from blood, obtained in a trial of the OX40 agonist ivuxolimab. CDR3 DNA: TGTGCCAGCATAGTGGCGGAGGATTACAATGAGCAGTTCTTC. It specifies CASIVAEDYNEQFF.